A single sample is the source of the 31 T cell receptor beta chains below, sequenced in a study of blood T cell repertoires in COVID-19. Generated by immunoSEQ multiplex PCR, the TCRdb table keeps only in-frame clones and is missing some. The table shows around 400,000 clones, with 89% occurring only once. Sequencing input: peripheral blood. The receptor source for this set is a man aged 35-49 years with acute or convalescent COVID-19.

The gene calls are TRBV5-8 and TRBJ1-2, with 9 positions matching TRBD1. The V gene end was trimmed by 3 bases and the J gene end by 3 bases; junction bases not matched to a gene: 6. CDR1 and CDR2 from the germline V gene are SGHTS and YDEGEE. The CDR3 is 15 residues long. CDR3 sequence (DNA): TGTGCCAGCAGCTACCCGGGACAGGGAGACTATGGCTACACCTTC. Translation: CASSYPGQGDYGYTF.

This clone was picked up a small number of times. This rearrangement joins TRBV27 to TRBJ1-6; 8 bases match TRBD1. The V gene end was trimmed by 7 bases and the J gene end by 5 bases; junction bases not matched to a gene: 7. This CDR3 contains 15 residues. The germline V gene encodes CDR1 MNHEY and CDR2 SMNVEV (reference sequence). The CDR3 nucleotides read TGTGCCAGCACCGGACAGGGAGGGAATAATTCACCCCTCCACTTT. Translating gives CASTGQGGNNSPLHF.

The chain uses TRBV6-5 and TRBJ1-4; D gene unclear. V was trimmed by 8 bases and J by 4 bases, leaving 14 bases between them. This CDR3 contains 14 residues. Germline-derived CDR1 and CDR2 are MNHEY and SVGAGI. In DNA form, the CDR3 reads TGTGCCAGCGGCCGGGAGATCTTTAATGAAAAACTGTTTTTT. Translation: CASGREIFNEKLFF.

The rearrangement uses TRBV4-1 and TRBJ1-2; no firm D call. Germline V gene data show CDR1 as MGHRA and CDR2 as YSYEKL. The CDR3 spans 15 residues. With 1 base removed from V and 4 bases from J, the gap between germline ends came to 13 bases. CDR3 nucleotide sequence: TGCGCCAGCAGCCAAGTAGGCCAGGTCCTCTATGGCTACACCTTC. Its translation: CASSQVGQVLYGYTF.

The chain couples TRBV11-2 to TRBJ1-2; unclear D gene. The CDR3 spans 14 residues. V lost 5 bases to trimming and J lost 0 bases, with 10 bases between them. CDR1 and CDR2 from the germline V gene are SGHAT and FQNNGV. DNA of the CDR3: TGTGCCAGCAGCCCAGTACGGGCTAACTATGGCTACACCTTC. Its translation is CASSPVRANYGYTF.

The gene calls are TRBV7-8 and TRBJ1-5; no clear D. V lost 1 base to trimming and J lost 1 base, with 14 bases between them. Germline V CDR1 and CDR2: SGHVS, FQNEAQ. This CDR3 region has 17 residues. For the CDR3, the DNA is TGTGCCAGCAGCTTAGTTACCCTCCTAGGCAGCAATCAGCCCCAGCATTTT. It translates to CASSLVTLLGSNQPQHF.

J is TRBJ2-7 and V is TRBV28; D is undetermined. Germline CDR1 and CDR2: MDHEN and SYDVKM. Deletions cut 2 bases from V and 9 bases from J, with 8 bases between. The CDR3 runs to 11 residues. The CDR3 loop reads CASSLNGPQYF. The DNA for the CDR3 is TGTGCCAGCAGTTTAAACGGTCCGCAGTACTTC. Using reference TRBV28 and TRBJ2-7 for the parts outside the CDR3, the full variable domain is DVKVTQSSRYLVKRTGEKVFLECVQDMDHENMFWYRQDPGLGLRLIYFSYDVKMKEKGDIPEGYSVSREKKERFSLILESASTNQTSMYLCASSLNGPQYFGPGTRLTVT.

The gene calls are TRBV2 and TRBJ1-6; tentatively, D is TRBD1 (6 bases). CDR1 SNHLY and CDR2 FYNNEI come from the germline V gene. The ends were cut back, 5 bases at V and 7 bases at J, with 9 bases in the middle. There are 13 residues in the CDR3. This CDR3 is CASSLDRNSPLHF. CDR3 DNA sequence: TGTGCCAGCAGTCTGGACAGAAATTCACCCCTCCACTTT.

The chain has TRBV10-3 and TRBJ1-6, with 7 nucleotides matching TRBD1. V lost 10 bases and J lost 10; bases outside the gene matches: 13. Germline CDR1 is ENHRY and CDR2 is SYGVKD. The CDR3 runs to 14 residues. The chain's CDR3 is CATTNDRARSPLHF. CDR3 sequence (DNA): TGTGCCACCACAAACGACAGGGCACGCTCACCCCTCCACTTT.

The chain employs TRBV6-5 and TRBJ1-5; 11 nucleotides line up with TRBD1. In germline, CDR1 is MNHEY, CDR2 SVGAGI. V shed 7 bases, J shed 6 bases, and the junction held 2 bases outside the gene matches. The CDR3 length is 13 residues. CDR3 region: CASTGQGGQPQHF. The CDR3 nucleotides read TGTGCCAGCACGGGACAGGGGGGTCAGCCCCAGCATTTT.

The V and J genes are TRBV11-1 and TRBJ2-1, with D possibly TRBD2 on 5 matching bases. This CDR3 region has 16 residues. The germline V gene encodes CDR1 SGHAT and CDR2 FQDESV (reference sequence). V lost 5 bases to trimming and J lost 0 bases, with 14 bases between them. CDR3 protein: CASSPFSGSSYNEQFF. The CDR3 DNA follows: TGTGCCAGCAGCCCCTTTTCGGGGAGCTCCTACAATGAGCAGTTCTTC.

This clone has only one observation. This chain connects TRBV6-5 to TRBJ2-3, with D maybe TRBD2 (5 bases). The CDR3 has 12 amino acids. Germline lookup yields CDR1 MNHEY and CDR2 SVGAGI. V lost 8 bases to trimming and J lost 5 bases, with 11 bases between them. CDR3 loop: CASLGVQDTQYF. In nucleotides, the CDR3 is TGTGCCAGCCTCGGGGTTCAAGATACGCAGTATTTT.

CDR3 in amino acids: CASSLTNEKLFF. The CDR3, as DNA: TGTGCCAGCAGTCTCACTAATGAAAAACTGTTTTTT. The chain has TRBV3-1 (or the pseudogene TRBV3-2) and TRBJ1-4; D gene ambiguous. Germline V gives CDR1 LGHDT, CDR2 YNNKEL (reference sequence). Deletions cut 6 bases from V and 2 bases from J, with 4 bases between. The CDR3 contains 12 residues.

The CDR3 nucleotides read TGTGCCAGCAGCGACGCCCAGGATAACAGACAGGGATCGAACACCGGGGAGCTGTTTTTT. It codes for CASSDAQDNRQGSNTGELFF. The chain has TRBV9 and TRBJ2-2; 7 bases map to TRBD1. J gave up 0 bases and V 3 bases, and 17 bases lay outside the gene matches. Germline CDR1 and CDR2: SGDLS and YYNGEE. This CDR3 spans 20 amino acids.

J is TRBJ2-5 and V is TRBV27; perhaps TRBD1 as D (5 bases). Looked up from germline, CDR1 is MNHEY and CDR2 is SMNVEV (reference sequence). Trimming left V 3 bases short and J 5 bases short, with 16 bases between. The CDR3 totals 15 residues. CDR3 region: CASSLAGSMGETQYF. The CDR3 coding sequence is TGTGCCAGCAGTTTGGCAGGGTCGATGGGGGAGACCCAGTACTTC.

This clone showed up just a few times. This chain's CDR3 is CASSPPTGFPPPPSGANVLTF. CDR3 in DNA: TGTGCCAGCAGCCCCCCCACGGGGTTCCCTCCCCCTCCCTCTGGGGCCAACGTCCTGACTTTC. The chain recombines TRBV4-2 with TRBJ2-6, with D possibly matching TRBD2 (5 bases). Germline CDR1 reads LGHNA; CDR2 reads YNFKEQ. The CDR3 is 21 amino acids. V dropped 4 bases and J dropped 0 bases, with 25 bases sitting between them.

This clone was counted once. The chain links TRBV23-1 to TRBJ2-3; the D gene is possibly TRBD2 (5 bases). TRBV23-1 is noted as an ORF with a role that remains uncertain. The length of the CDR3 is 17 residues. V shed 0 bases and J shed 2 bases, with 15 bases lying between them. CDR3 residues: CASSQSCPTRDTDTQYF. DNA of the CDR3: TGCGCCAGCAGTCAATCGTGCCCCACACGGGACACAGATACGCAGTATTTT.

V and J are TRBV6-6 and TRBJ1-6; no clear D. CDR3 length equals 15 residues. Trimming removed 0 bases from V and 5 bases from J, with 8 bases in between. In germline, CDR1 is MNHNY, CDR2 SVGAGI (reference sequence). In DNA, the CDR3 is TGTGCCAGCAGTTACTCTGCCGGAGATAATTCACCCCTCCACTTT. It encodes CASSYSAGDNSPLHF.

The chain combines TRBV7-2 with TRBJ1-6, with D unresolved. Per germline, CDR1 SGHTA and CDR2 FQGNSA. V was pared by 6 bases and J by 8 bases, with 11 bases between. The CDR3 extends over 13 amino acids. The CDR3 loop reads CASSSRRDSPLHF. The CDR3 nucleotides read TGTGCCAGCAGTTCAAGACGGGATTCACCCCTCCACTTT. Combining the CDR3 with reference TRBV7-2 and TRBJ1-6 gives the whole variable domain GAGVSQSPSNKVTEKGKDVELRCDPISGHTALYWYRQSLGQGLEFLIYFQGNSAPDKSGLPSDRFSAERTGGSVSTLTIQRTQQEDSAVYLCASSSRRDSPLHFGNGTRLTVT.

As for this clone: Its ends do not fully match the called genes, so a read error is possible. The CDR3, as DNA: TGTGCCAGCAGCCTAAGGGGCCCAGTCTTCTTC. It translates to CASSLRGPVFF. The chain uses TRBV5-6 and TRBJ1-2, with D tentatively TRBD1 (5 bases). Germline CDR1 and CDR2: SGHDT and YYEEEE. The CDR3 has 11 amino acids.

The rearrangement links TRBV7-2 to TRBJ1-1; D not resolved. The germline gives CDR1 SGHTA, CDR2 FQGNSA. The V gene lost 0 bases and the J gene lost 8 bases, with 19 bases spanning the gap. The CDR3 is made up of 16 amino acids. Here the CDR3 DNA reads TGTGCCAGCAGCTTAGCGTGGGAGGTCCCTCCGAGGGAAGCTTTCTTT. This sequence encodes CASSLAWEVPPREAFF.

V is TRBV27 and J is TRBJ1-5; D possibly corresponds to TRBD1 (6 bases). Trimming removed 3 bases from V and 0 bases from J, with 27 bases in between. Germline V gene lookup returns CDR1 MNHEY and CDR2 SMNVEV (reference sequence). The CDR3 consists of 21 residues. The CDR3 loop reads CASSLDWEQGFTYYSNQPQHF. CDR3 DNA: TGTGCCAGCAGTTTGGATTGGGAACAGGGTTTTACTTACTATAGCAATCAGCCCCAGCATTTT.

V usage is TRBV2 and J usage is TRBJ1-2; D unclear. The V end lost 4 bases, the J end lost 6 bases, and 15 bases lay between the germline ends. Germline CDR1 SNHLY, CDR2 FYNNEI. CDR3 length equals 14 residues. The CDR3 region has the DNA TGTGCCAGCAGTGTCCAGGCCTTCTCGGATGGCTACACCTTC. Its protein product is CASSVQAFSDGYTF.

This sequence joins TRBV2 and TRBJ1-6, with TRBD1 identical over 10 bases. The ends lost 4 bases at V and 7 bases at J; junction bases unmatched: 4. Germline CDR1 reads SNHLY; CDR2 reads FYNNEI. The CDR3 spans 15 residues. CDR3 DNA: TGTGCCAGCAGTGGGACAGGGGGGATCAATTCACCCCTCCACTTT. Protein: CASSGTGGINSPLHF.

This chain joins TRBV14 and TRBJ1-2; 7 nucleotides line up with TRBD1. CDR1 is SGHDN, CDR2 FVKESK, per germline. The CDR3 has 17 residues. V was clipped by 2 bases and J by 0 bases; unmatched bases: 9. CDR3 sequence: CASSQRIRDSPNYGYTF. CDR3 coding DNA: TGTGCCAGCAGCCAAAGGATAAGGGACAGCCCTAACTATGGCTACACCTTC.

The chain is built from TRBV4-1 and TRBJ1-3; D call uncertain. Germline V CDR1 and CDR2: MGHRA, YSYEKL. Trimming took 1 base from V and 2 from J, leaving 12 bases between them. The CDR3 is 16 amino acids. In DNA form, the CDR3 reads TGCGCCAGCAGCCAAGTCGGACTGTACCCTGGAAACACCATATATTTT. Translation: CASSQVGLYPGNTIYF.

This chain's CDR3 is CASAVAPQHF. The CDR3 region has the DNA TGTGCCAGCGCTGTGGCGCCCCAGCATTTT. The chain uses TRBV6-5 and TRBJ1-5; D gene uncertain. Germline V gives CDR1 MNHEY, CDR2 SVGAGI. V gave up 8 bases and J gave up 9 bases, with 8 bases separating them. This CDR3 has 10 amino acids.

The chain combines TRBV5-1 with TRBJ2-7; D is uncertain. V was pared by 0 bases and J by 0 bases, with 10 bases between. Germline CDR1 and CDR2: SGHRS and YFSETQ. The CDR3 runs 15 residues. The DNA of the CDR3 is TGCGCCAGCAGCTTGGCACAGATAAACTCCTACGAGCAGTACTTC. Its translation is CASSLAQINSYEQYF.

This chain connects TRBV7-9 to TRBJ1-2; 7 bases agree with TRBD1. The CDR3 extends over 13 amino acids. Trimming took 3 bases from V and 8 from J; bases not matched to a gene: 6. Germline loops: CDR1 SEHNR, CDR2 FQNEAQ (reference sequence). DNA of the CDR3: TGTGCCAGCAGCTTGACAACAGGGGAAGGCTACACCTTC. This translates into CASSLTTGEGYTF.

The chain combines TRBV7-2 with TRBJ2-1, with D possibly matching TRBD2 (6 bases). V was pared by 6 bases and J by 5 bases, with 17 bases between. This CDR3 is 15 amino acids long. Germline CDR1 is SGHTA and CDR2 is FQGNSA. CDR3: CASSWTPGLNNEQFF. The CDR3 nucleotides read TGTGCCAGCAGTTGGACCCCGGGACTTAACAATGAGCAGTTCTTC.

The CDR3 region is CASSLAKTGGGIGTEAFF. The CDR3, as DNA: TGTGCCAGCAGCTTAGCCAAAACTGGGGGAGGTATTGGCACTGAAGCTTTCTTT. This sequence joins TRBV7-6 and TRBJ1-1, with TRBD1 as a possible D gene (5 bases). Trimming stripped 0 bases from V and 4 bases from J, with 21 bases between. The CDR3 has 18 residues. The germline V gene encodes CDR1 SGHVS and CDR2 FNYEAQ.